The rows below give T cell receptor beta chains drawn from one sample of a study of blood T cells in healthy people across ages. TCRdb passed the 5' RACE reads through MiXCR, listing each CDR3 protein once. The sample lists roughly 1,700,000 distinct CDR3 sequences, over 25% occurring once. The sequenced material came from blood. These receptors were taken from a woman aged 30 to 39 in good health. CDR3s include the opening cysteine and the closing phenylalanine or tryptophan. A D gene is named only where the DNA matches it firmly. For some rows the clone size is stated as once, few or many, or as a class when expanded; others skip it.

D,size,length,V,J,DNA,CDR3
TRBD1,once,15,TRBV10-3,TRBJ2-5,TGTGCCATCAGTGAAGGACAGGGCGGTAGGGAGACCCAGTACTTC,CAISEGQGGRETQYF
.,few,15,TRBV28,TRBJ2-3,TGTGCCAGCAGTAAACCCGGACCGGCATATTCGGCGCAGTATTTT,CASSKPGPAYSAQYF
TRBD2,many,13,TRBV20-1,TRBJ2-7,TGCAGTGCTTGGGCGGGGGGCTCCTACGAGCAGTACTTC,CSAWAGGSYEQYF
.,.,14,TRBV21-1,TRBJ1-1,TGTGCCAGCATTCCCCGGGCCATGAACACTGAAGCTTTCTTT,CASIPRAMNTEAFF
.,.,13,TRBV12-3/TRBV12-4,TRBJ2-3,TGTGCCAGCAGTCGCGTAAGAGCAGATACGCAGTATTTT,CASSRVRADTQYF
.,.,13,TRBV7-2,TRBJ2-7,TGTGCCAGCAGCTTTAGTCGGGACGGGGAGCAGTACTTC,CASSFSRDGEQYF
.,few,13,TRBV20-1,TRBJ1-5,TGCAGTGCTAGAAACAGGGCGGTGGGACCCCAGCATTTT,CSARNRAVGPQHF
TRBD2,few,15,TRBV7-3,TRBJ2-1,TGTGCCAGCAGCTTACAAAGCGGGGGGGCCAATGAGCAGTTCTTC,CASSLQSGGANEQFF
.,.,18,TRBV12-3/TRBV12-4,TRBJ2-2,TGTGCCAGCAGTTCCCCTTTTACCGGGACGGTAAACTCCGGGGAGCTGTTTTTT,CASSSPFTGTVNSGELFF
.,.,15,TRBV20-1,TRBJ2-7,TGCAGTGCTAGGGACAGCAGGATAGAAACTAATGAGCAGTACTTC,CSARDSRIETNEQYF
TRBD2,.,15,TRBV18,TRBJ2-5,TGTGCCAGCTCAGCATCTTTATCTAGCGGAGAGACCCAGTACTTC,CASSASLSSGETQYF
.,.,14,TRBV7-6,TRBJ2-5,TGTGCCAGCAGCACCTCGGGTCTGGGAGAGACCCAGTACTTC,CASSTSGLGETQYF
TRBD2,many,17,TRBV29-1,TRBJ2-7,TGCAGCGTTGAAGACACTAGCGGGCCATCCTTCTCCTACGAGCAGTACTTC,CSVEDTSGPSFSYEQYF
TRBD2,few,17,TRBV5-1,TRBJ2-5,TGCGCCAGCAGCTTTTCTTCCTGGACTAGCGGGAAAGAGACCCTGTACTTC,CASSFSSWTSGKETLYF
.,few,15,TRBV7-2,TRBJ2-5,TGTGCCAGCAGCTCCCCGGTGTTAGGGTCGGAGACCCAGTACTTC,CASSSPVLGSETQYF
TRBD2,many,19,TRBV20-1,TRBJ2-7,TGCAGTGCTAGAGATTCTCGGGGTAACGGGGGGGCCGAAAATCTGGAGCAGTACTTC,CSARDSRGNGGAENLEQYF
.,.,14,TRBV2,TRBJ1-1,TGTGCCAGCAGTGATCATCCGCCGAACACTGAAGCTTTCTTT,CASSDHPPNTEAFF